This T cell receptor beta chain comes out of a study of shared clonotypes between healthy human individuals. Notes on the study in general: Owing to a small donor count, the genetic and exposure-history diversity represented was limited.

Germline V gene lookup returns CDR1 MNHEY and CDR2 SMNVEV (reference sequence). The CDR3 sequence is 13 residues long. V lost 0 bases, J lost 3 bases, and 3 bases lay in between. Of note for this clone: Its target is not known.

The repertoire was sequenced with immunoSEQ multiplex PCR; TCRdb's copy has only in-frame clones and lacks some. This table holds more than 2 million clones, roughly 95% found once. Naive CD8 cells were CD45RO-negative, positively selected for CCR7, excluding terminally differentiated effector memory CD45RA+ cells. The sample consisted of naive CD8+ T cells sorted from blood. This chain joins TRBV27 and TRBJ1-5; no clear D gene. The TCR comes from a man between 18 and 35 years old in good health. Here the CDR3 reads CASSLSNNQPQHF. The CDR3 DNA reads as TGTGCCAGCAGTTTATCAAACAATCAGCCCCAGCATTTT.